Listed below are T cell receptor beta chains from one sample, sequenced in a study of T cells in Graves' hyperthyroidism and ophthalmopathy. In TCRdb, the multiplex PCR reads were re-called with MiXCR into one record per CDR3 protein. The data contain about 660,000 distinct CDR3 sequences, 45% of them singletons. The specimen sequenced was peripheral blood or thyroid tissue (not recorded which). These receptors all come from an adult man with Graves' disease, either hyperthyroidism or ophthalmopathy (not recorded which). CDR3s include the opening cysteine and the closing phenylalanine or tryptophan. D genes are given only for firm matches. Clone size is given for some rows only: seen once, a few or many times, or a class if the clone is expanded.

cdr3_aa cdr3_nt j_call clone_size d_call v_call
CASSLYGGYTF TGTGCCAGCAGCTTGTATGGGGGCTACACCTTC TRBJ1-2 once . TRBV7-2
CASSGGWGGKLFF TGTGCCAGCAGCGGGGGCTGGGGGGGAAAACTGTTTTTT TRBJ1-4 many . TRBV25-1
CASQETGFVDGYTF TGCGCCAGCCAAGAAACAGGGTTCGTCGACGGCTACACCTTC TRBJ1-2 . . TRBV10-2
CASSSGVDQPQHF TGTGCCAGCTCTTCCGGGGTCGATCAGCCCCAGCATTTT TRBJ1-5 few . TRBV24-1
CASSVGGHHPYF TGTGCCAGCAGCGTAGGGGGCCACCACCCGTACTTT TRBJ1-6 . . TRBV9
CASSSGTQPQHF TGTGCCAGCAGTTCTGGTACTCAGCCCCAGCATTTT TRBJ1-5 few . TRBV12-3/TRBV12-4
CSASSQGIAETQYF TGCAGTGCCAGCAGCCAAGGAATAGCAGAGACCCAGTACTTC TRBJ2-5 . . TRBV20-1
CASSSGPSSYEQYF TGTGCCAGCAGCAGCGGCCCCTCCTCCTACGAGCAGTACTTC TRBJ2-7 . . TRBV11-2
CASSLGDRGPDSYEQYF TGTGCCAGCAGCTTGGGAGACAGGGGGCCCGACTCCTACGAGCAGTACTTC TRBJ2-7 . TRBD1 TRBV5-6
CAISGGTSGRRREQYF TGTGCCATCAGTGGTGGGACTAGCGGGAGACGTCGAGAGCAGTACTTC TRBJ2-7 . TRBD2 TRBV10-3
CASSLGGAGTQYF TGTGCCAGCAGCTTGGGAGGAGCGGGGACCCAGTACTTC TRBJ2-5 few . TRBV5-4
CASSLPGGVSTGELFF TGTGCCAGCAGCTTACCGGGGGGAGTGAGTACCGGGGAGCTGTTTTTT TRBJ2-2 few TRBD2 TRBV7-6
CASSPGQWAHYTF TGTGCCAGCAGCCCGGGACAGTGGGCTCACTACACCTTC TRBJ1-2 . TRBD1 TRBV7-9
CAGSLKQDRVNEKLFF TGTGCCGGCAGCTTAAAACAGGACAGGGTGAATGAAAAACTGTTTTTT TRBJ1-4 . TRBD1 TRBV7-9
CASSRDQGYEQYF TGTGCCAGTAGCCGGGACCAAGGCTACGAGCAGTACTTC TRBJ2-7 many . TRBV19
CASSLGSGYQPQHF TGTGCCAGCAGCTTAGGATCCGGGTATCAGCCCCAGCATTTT TRBJ1-5 few . TRBV13
CASSSNRRGSEQYF TGTGCCAGCAGCTCCAATCGGAGGGGTTCCGAGCAGTACTTC TRBJ2-7 . . TRBV7-9
CASSLVPGSSREKLFF TGTGCCAGCAGCTTAGTCCCAGGATCTTCTCGTGAAAAACTGTTTTTT TRBJ1-4 many . TRBV7-9
CAISEAGRARRNSPLHF TGTGCCATCAGTGAAGCGGGGAGGGCGAGAAGGAATTCACCCCTCCACTTT TRBJ1-6 . . TRBV6-1
CSAEGQGQNTEAFF TGCAGTGCTGAAGGACAGGGCCAGAACACTGAAGCTTTCTTT TRBJ1-1 once TRBD1 TRBV20-1
CASSQDSNRLYEQYF TGTGCCAGCAGCCAAGATTCAAACAGACTCTACGAGCAGTACTTC TRBJ2-7 few . TRBV14
CASSLALRGDEQYF TGCGCCAGCAGCTTGGCTTTGCGTGGGGACGAGCAGTACTTC TRBJ2-7 few . TRBV5-1
CASSALNNSPLHF TGTGCCAGCAGCGCCCTTAACAATTCACCCCTCCACTTT TRBJ1-6 . . TRBV9
CASSVEGTGDQYF TGTGCCAGCAGCGTAGAAGGGACAGGCGATCAGTACTTC TRBJ2-7 . TRBD1 TRBV9
CASSEVWTGSETQYF TGTGCCAGCAGTGAAGTATGGACAGGGTCAGAGACCCAGTACTTC TRBJ2-5 . TRBD1 TRBV10-3
CSVGGQGLDEQYF TGCAGCGTCGGGGGACAGGGACTCGACGAGCAGTACTTC TRBJ2-7 . TRBD1 TRBV29-1
CAISEVGRQNTEAFF TGTGCCATCAGTGAGGTGGGCAGACAAAACACTGAAGCTTTCTTT TRBJ1-1 many . TRBV10-3
CASSQGEGFYGYTF TGTGCCAGTTCCCAGGGGGAGGGATTCTATGGCTACACCTTC TRBJ1-2 . TRBD1 TRBV10-3
CASSAADLASGETQYF TGTGCCAGCAGTGCAGCAGACCTAGCGTCGGGAGAGACCCAGTACTTC TRBJ2-5 once . TRBV25-1
CASSDRAAAPLHF TGTGCCAGCAGTGACAGGGCCGCCGCACCCCTCCACTTT TRBJ1-6 . TRBD1 TRBV6-6
CASKQTGELFF TGTGCCAGTAAACAAACCGGGGAGCTGTTTTTT TRBJ2-2 few . TRBV19
CASTGETEAFF TGTGCCAGCACAGGGGAGACTGAAGCTTTCTTT TRBJ1-1 . . TRBV6-6
CSARDSRPGELFF TGCAGTGCTAGAGATTCGAGGCCCGGGGAGCTGTTTTTT TRBJ2-2 few . TRBV20-1
CASSSREVKTEAFF TGTGCCAGCAGCTCCAGGGAAGTGAAAACTGAAGCTTTCTTT TRBJ1-1 few . TRBV7-9
CASSRTGEAETQYF TGCGCCAGCAGCCGGACAGGGGAGGCCGAGACCCAGTACTTC TRBJ2-5 few TRBD1 TRBV5-1
CASSTGQPNTIYF TGTGCCAGCAGTACCGGACAGCCTAACACCATATATTTT TRBJ1-3 . . TRBV2